Following are 7 T cell receptor beta chains from one sample sequenced in a study of T cell repertoires in cytomegalovirus infection. TCRdb fed the reads into MiXCR, producing one record per CDR3 protein. The sample yields hundreds of thousands of distinct CDR3 sequences, roughly 33% seen once. The antigens these receptors bind are not known. The specimen comprised cultured PBMCs, sampled from culture after CMV antigen stimulation. The receptor set was obtained from a human donor in good health (CMV status not recorded). Some clones in this sample may be carry-over from other donors' samples.

This clonotype was seen a handful of times. The chain joins TRBV2 to TRBJ2-2; weak D call: TRBD2 (7 bases). Germline lookup yields CDR1 SNHLY and CDR2 FYNNEI. Trimming stripped 3 bases from V and 5 bases from J, with 19 bases between. CDR3 size: 17 residues. The CDR3 here is CASSDPSNRGGTGELFF. In DNA, the CDR3 is TGTGCCAGCAGTGATCCCTCGAATAGGGGGGGTACCGGGGAGCTGTTTTTT.

Comments on this clonotype: A clone one base away is much larger, so this may be a read error. The chain uses TRBV7-2 and TRBJ1-1; D call uncertain. CDR3 size: 14 residues. V was cut by 0 bases and J by 3 bases, with 8 bases left in between. Germline V CDR1 and CDR2: SGHTA, FQGNSA. The CDR3, as DNA: TGTGCCAGCAGCTTAGCGTTCCGGTACACTGAAGCTTTCTTT. Its translation is CASSLAFRYTEAFF.

This clonotype was seen ten or more times. The rearrangement uses TRBV7-2 and TRBJ2-1; a possible D gene is TRBD2 (6 bases). The germline gives CDR1 SGHTA, CDR2 FQGNSA. The CDR3 is made up of 15 amino acids. Trimming cost V 0 bases and J 2 bases, with 8 bases left between them. DNA of the CDR3: TGTGCCAGCAGCTTAGCGGGAGGTCCCTACAATGAGCAGTTCTTC. Residues: CASSLAGGPYNEQFF.

The CDR3 nucleotides are TGTGCCAGCAGTTTAAAGGGGGCCGACTGGCCCCAGCATTTT. Its protein product is CASSLKGADWPQHF. The chain joins TRBV27 to TRBJ1-5, with TRBD1 matching 7 bases. This CDR3 comprises 14 residues. In germline, CDR1 is MNHEY, CDR2 SMNVEV (reference sequence). V was clipped by 2 bases and J by 9 bases; unmatched bases: 7.

The chain has TRBV4-1 and TRBJ1-2, with D uncertain. Trimming took 1 base from V and 4 from J, leaving 10 bases between them. The CDR3 extends over 14 amino acids. CDR1 is MGHRA, CDR2 YSYEKL, per germline. DNA for the CDR3: TGCGCCAGCAGCCAAGCCCCAGCTATCTATGGCTACACCTTC. Translation gives CASSQAPAIYGYTF.

The V and J genes are TRBV27 and TRBJ1-1; 7 bases are a match to TRBD1. V shed 0 bases and J 10 bases; nucleotides not matched to a gene: 8. Germline values: CDR1 MNHEY, CDR2 SMNVEV (reference sequence). The CDR3 sequence is 14 residues long. The CDR3 sequence: CASSLSGGGAVAFF. CDR3 DNA sequence: TGTGCCAGCAGTTTATCGGGAGGGGGCGCGGTAGCTTTCTTT.

This chain connects TRBV14 to TRBJ1-2, with TRBD1 as a possible D gene (5 bases). The CDR3 runs to 13 residues. V was clipped by 5 bases and J by 6 bases, with 13 bases between them. Germline-derived CDR1 and CDR2 are SGHDN and FVKESK. For the CDR3, the DNA is TGTGCCAGCAGCGCTTTCGGGGGTGATGGCTACACCTTC. Translated: CASSAFGGDGYTF.